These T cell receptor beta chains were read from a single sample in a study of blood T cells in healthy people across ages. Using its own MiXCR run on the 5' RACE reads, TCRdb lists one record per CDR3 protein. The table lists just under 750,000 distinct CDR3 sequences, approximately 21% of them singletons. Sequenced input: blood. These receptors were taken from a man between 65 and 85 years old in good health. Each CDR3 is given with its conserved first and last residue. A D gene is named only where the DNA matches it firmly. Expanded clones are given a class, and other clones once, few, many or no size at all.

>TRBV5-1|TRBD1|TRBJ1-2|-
CASSLKDRGSGGYTF
TGCGCCAGCAGCTTAAAGGACAGGGGCAGCGGTGGCTACACCTTC
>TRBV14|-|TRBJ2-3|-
CASSQVHRPSTDTQYF
TGTGCCAGCAGCCAAGTCCACAGACCTAGCACAGATACGCAGTATTTT
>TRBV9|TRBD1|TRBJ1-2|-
CASSIETGAYGYTF
TGTGCCAGCAGCATCGAGACAGGGGCGTATGGCTACACCTTC
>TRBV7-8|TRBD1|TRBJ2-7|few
CASSPHPGTETYEQYF
TGTGCCAGCAGCCCACACCCCGGGACAGAGACCTACGAGCAGTACTTC
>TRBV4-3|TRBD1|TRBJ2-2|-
CASSLTGTGPTGELFF
TGCGCCAGCAGCCTAACCGGGACAGGGCCCACCGGGGAGCTGTTTTTT
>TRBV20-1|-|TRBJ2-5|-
CSATSYRDTQETQYF
TGCAGTGCTACCTCCTACCGGGACACCCAAGAGACCCAGTACTTC
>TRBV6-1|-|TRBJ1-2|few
CASSDSAYGYTF
TGTGCCAGCAGTGACAGCGCCTATGGCTACACCTTC
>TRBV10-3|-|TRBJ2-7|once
CAISAEYEQYF
TGTGCCATCAGTGCAGAATACGAGCAGTACTTC
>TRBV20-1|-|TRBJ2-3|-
CSANGFGTDTQYF
TGCAGTGCTAACGGATTTGGCACAGATACGCAGTATTTT
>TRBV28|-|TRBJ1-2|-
CASRPVEDYGYTF
TGTGCCAGCAGGCCGGTGGAGGACTATGGCTACACCTTC
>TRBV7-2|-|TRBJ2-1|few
CASSILRVHEQFF
TGTGCCAGCAGCATTCTCAGAGTCCATGAGCAGTTCTTC
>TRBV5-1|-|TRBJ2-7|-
CASSLELFPTYEQYF
TGCGCCAGCAGCTTGGAACTATTCCCGACCTACGAGCAGTACTTC
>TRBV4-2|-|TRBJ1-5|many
CASTKGVGDLQPQHF
TGTGCCAGCACAAAGGGGGTGGGGGATCTTCAGCCCCAGCATTTT
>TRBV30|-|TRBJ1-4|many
CAWSQEEKLFF
TGTGCCTGGAGTCAGGAGGAAAAACTGTTTTTT
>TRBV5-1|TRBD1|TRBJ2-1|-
CASSLLQGANNEQFF
TGCGCCAGCAGCTTATTACAGGGGGCCAACAATGAGCAGTTCTTC
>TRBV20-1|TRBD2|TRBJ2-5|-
CSASGLAGEETQYF
TGCAGTGCTAGTGGGCTAGCGGGAGAAGAGACCCAGTACTTC
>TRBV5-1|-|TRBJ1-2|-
CASSSGGRFGYTF
TGCGCCAGCAGCTCCGGGGGGCGGTTTGGCTACACCTTC
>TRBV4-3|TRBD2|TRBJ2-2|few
CASSQTTLLAGIPGELFF
TGCGCCAGCAGCCAAACTACATTACTAGCGGGAATCCCCGGGGAGCTGTTTTTT
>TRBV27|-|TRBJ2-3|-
CASRDWITDTQYF
TGTGCCAGCAGAGACTGGATCACAGATACGCAGTATTTT
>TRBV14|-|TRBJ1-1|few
CASSLLDSTEAFF
TGTGCCAGCAGCCTGCTCGACAGTACTGAAGCTTTCTTT
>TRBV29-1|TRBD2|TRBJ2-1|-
CSAREGQNEQFF
TGCAGCGCCCGGGAGGGCCAGAATGAGCAGTTCTTC
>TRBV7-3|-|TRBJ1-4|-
CASSLFPAANEKLFF
TGTGCCAGCAGCTTATTCCCCGCGGCTAATGAAAAACTGTTTTTT
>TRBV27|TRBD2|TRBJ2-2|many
CASRRGTSGGSTGELFF
TGTGCCAGCAGGCGAGGGACTAGCGGGGGAAGTACCGGGGAGCTGTTTTTT
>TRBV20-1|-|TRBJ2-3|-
CSARVAGRTDTQYF
TGCAGTGCTAGAGTGGCGGGAAGAACCGATACGCAGTATTTT
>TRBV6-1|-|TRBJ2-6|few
CASSEDGTRASGANVLTF
TGTGCCAGCAGCGAAGACGGTACCAGAGCTTCTGGGGCCAACGTCCTGACTTTC
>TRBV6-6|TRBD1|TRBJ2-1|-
CASRPQGQGAKQFF
TGTGCCAGCAGACCCCAGGGACAGGGGGCGAAGCAGTTCTTC